Listed below are T cell receptor beta chains from one sample, sequenced in a study of blood T cell repertoires in COVID-19. Sequencing used immunoSEQ multiplex PCR; TCRdb keeps in-frame clones, though not all of them. Seen here are about 130,000 clones, more than 70% observed once, and the top ten hold approximately 1%. The sample taken for sequencing was peripheral blood. The receptors were gathered from a woman older than 75 with acute or convalescent COVID-19. Each CDR3 is given with its conserved first and last residue. Fields, in order: CDR3 DNA, CDR3 protein, J gene, clone size, D gene, V gene. The D gene is left open where the match is weak. The size entry is marked missing in some rows and otherwise reads once, few, many or a size class.

DNA: TGTGCCAGCAGCTTAGCGGGACTTAGCAATCAGCCCCAGCATTTT
CDR3: CASSLAGLSNQPQHF
J: TRBJ1-5
size: NA
D: NA
V: TRBV7-2

DNA: TGTGCCAGCAGCTTGGGGCAGGGGGCAACCGGAAACACCATATATTTT
CDR3: CASSLGQGATGNTIYF
J: TRBJ1-3
size: NA
D: TRBD1
V: TRBV5-4

DNA: TGCGCCAGCAGCTTGGAGGGACAGGGGCAAGGAGGGGAGCTGTTTTTT
CDR3: CASSLEGQGQGGELFF
J: TRBJ2-2
size: NA
D: TRBD1
V: TRBV5-1

DNA: TGTGCCAGCAGTACCGGACAGGACCTCACAGATACGCAGTATTTT
CDR3: CASSTGQDLTDTQYF
J: TRBJ2-3
size: NA
D: TRBD1
V: TRBV6-5

DNA: TGTGCCAGCAGCCGCAGGGGCCCTAGCACAGATACGCAGTATTTT
CDR3: CASSRRGPSTDTQYF
J: TRBJ2-3
size: NA
D: NA
V: TRBV5-4

DNA: TGCAGTGCTAGTGGAGAAGAGACCCAGTACTTC
CDR3: CSASGEETQYF
J: TRBJ2-5
size: NA
D: NA
V: TRBV20-1

DNA: TGCGCCAGCAGTGAGGTGGCAGGGGTGAATTCACCCCTCCACTTT
CDR3: CASSEVAGVNSPLHF
J: TRBJ1-6
size: NA
D: NA
V: TRBV10-2

DNA: TGTGCCAGCAGCTTAGTGCAGGGCAGCTACACCTTC
CDR3: CASSLVQGSYTF
J: TRBJ1-2
size: NA
D: NA
V: TRBV7-9

DNA: TGCGCCAGCAGCCAAGTTCGGGGGGGAAGCGAAAAACTGTTTTTT
CDR3: CASSQVRGGSEKLFF
J: TRBJ1-4
size: NA
D: NA
V: TRBV4-1

DNA: TGTGCCAGCAGCCTAGATCTCAGCGGGGAGCTGTTTTTT
CDR3: CASSLDLSGELFF
J: TRBJ2-2
size: NA
D: NA
V: TRBV7-3

DNA: TGTGCCAGCAGTCTAACCGGGACAGGGGGCACAGATACGCAGTATTTT
CDR3: CASSLTGTGGTDTQYF
J: TRBJ2-3
size: NA
D: TRBD1
V: TRBV5-5

DNA: TGTGCCAGCAGCTTGGGGGGCAGGGTCACAGATACGCAGTATTTT
CDR3: CASSLGGRVTDTQYF
J: TRBJ2-3
size: NA
D: NA
V: TRBV5-5

DNA: TGTGCCAGCAGTGTCCAGGGTTACGGCTACACCTTC
CDR3: CASSVQGYGYTF
J: TRBJ1-2
size: NA
D: NA
V: TRBV2

DNA: TGTGCCAGCAGTCCACAACGAGGAACTCTAGCCAAAAACATTCAGTACTTC
CDR3: CASSPQRGTLAKNIQYF
J: TRBJ2-4
size: NA
D: NA
V: TRBV6-6

DNA: TGCGCCAGCAGCTTGTTCCCTGACACCGGGGAGCTGTTTTTT
CDR3: CASSLFPDTGELFF
J: TRBJ2-2
size: once
D: NA
V: TRBV5-1

DNA: TGTGCCAGCAGCTTACGGGGTTCAGACGTCATCACCTCTAAAAATGAAAAACTGTTTTTT
CDR3: CASSLRGSDVITSKNEKLFF
J: TRBJ1-4
size: NA
D: NA
V: TRBV7-8

DNA: TGTGCCAGCAGGGAGACCTACGAGCAGTACTTC
CDR3: CASRETYEQYF
J: TRBJ2-7
size: NA
D: NA
V: TRBV2

DNA: TGTGCCAGCAGCTTAAGCGGGGTCGAGACCCAGTACTTC
CDR3: CASSLSGVETQYF
J: TRBJ2-5
size: NA
D: TRBD2
V: TRBV9

DNA: TGTGCCAGCAGGAAGAGGGGGATAATTGAGGAGACCCAGTACTTC
CDR3: CASRKRGIIEETQYF
J: TRBJ2-5
size: NA
D: NA
V: TRBV2

DNA: TGTGCCAGCAGCCAAGAAGTAGCGGGAAACTCTGGGGCCAACGTCCTGACTTTC
CDR3: CASSQEVAGNSGANVLTF
J: TRBJ2-6
size: NA
D: TRBD2
V: TRBV4-2

DNA: TGTGCCAGCAGCTTAGCGCGGGGCGGTGAAGCTTTCTTT
CDR3: CASSLARGGEAFF
J: TRBJ1-1
size: NA
D: NA
V: TRBV7-2

DNA: TGTGCCATCAGTGAGTCGATCGGAGGGTCCTATGGCTACACCTTC
CDR3: CAISESIGGSYGYTF
J: TRBJ1-2
size: NA
D: NA
V: TRBV10-3

DNA: TGTGCCAGCAGCTTACGACAGGGTACCGGGGAGCTGTTTTTT
CDR3: CASSLRQGTGELFF
J: TRBJ2-2
size: NA
D: TRBD1
V: TRBV7-8

DNA: TGTGCCAGCAGCCTCCGACAGGCGGGTTCAGATACGCAGTATTTT
CDR3: CASSLRQAGSDTQYF
J: TRBJ2-3
size: NA
D: NA
V: TRBV11-2

DNA: TGTGCCAGCAGTCTACAGGGGACCTATGGCTACACCTTC
CDR3: CASSLQGTYGYTF
J: TRBJ1-2
size: NA
D: TRBD1
V: TRBV6-5

DNA: TGCGCCAGCAGGGGGACACCTCTGCGGAACACTGAAGCTTTCTTT
CDR3: CASRGTPLRNTEAFF
J: TRBJ1-1
size: NA
D: NA
V: TRBV4-1

DNA: TGTGCCAGCAGAGAACTGAGCCAGCCCCAGCATTTT
CDR3: CASRELSQPQHF
J: TRBJ1-5
size: NA
D: NA
V: TRBV6-6

DNA: TGTGCCAGCAGCTTAAGTATAGCCGGTAGGACTGAAGCTTTCTTT
CDR3: CASSLSIAGRTEAFF
J: TRBJ1-1
size: NA
D: NA
V: TRBV7-3

DNA: TGTGCCAGCAGCCAACGGACAGGTGGGAATTCACCCCTCCACTTT
CDR3: CASSQRTGGNSPLHF
J: TRBJ1-6
size: NA
D: TRBD1
V: TRBV7-2

DNA: TGTGCCAGCAGTGAACACCAGGGCAGGGGGACTGAAGCTTTCTTT
CDR3: CASSEHQGRGTEAFF
J: TRBJ1-1
size: NA
D: TRBD1
V: TRBV6-1

DNA: TGTGCCAGCAGCGGGGACAATCAGCCCCAGCATTTT
CDR3: CASSGDNQPQHF
J: TRBJ1-5
size: NA
D: NA
V: TRBV27

DNA: TGTGCCAGCAGTTACCCAGGACAGAACTATGGCTACACCTTC
CDR3: CASSYPGQNYGYTF
J: TRBJ1-2
size: once
D: NA
V: TRBV6-6

DNA: TGTGCCAGCAGTGAATCGGGGGGGATCGGGCTAGAGCAGTTCTTC
CDR3: CASSESGGIGLEQFF
J: TRBJ2-1
size: NA
D: TRBD2
V: TRBV6-1

DNA: TGCGCCAGCAGCCAAGTTCCAGGGGGAGTCTCTGGAAACACCATATATTTT
CDR3: CASSQVPGGVSGNTIYF
J: TRBJ1-3
size: once
D: TRBD1
V: TRBV4-3

DNA: TGCGCCAGCAGCTCGGGGGGTCTTGCAACTAATGAAAAACTGTTTTTT
CDR3: CASSSGGLATNEKLFF
J: TRBJ1-4
size: NA
D: NA
V: TRBV5-1

DNA: TGTGCCAGCTCACCACCGGGACAAGGGAATCAGCCCCAGCATTTT
CDR3: CASSPPGQGNQPQHF
J: TRBJ1-5
size: NA
D: NA
V: TRBV18

DNA: TGTGCCAGCAGCTTGACCAGGGGCTACGAGCAGTACTTC
CDR3: CASSLTRGYEQYF
J: TRBJ2-7
size: NA
D: NA
V: TRBV11-2